A selection of T cell receptor beta chains follows, all from one sample in a study of blood T cell repertoires in COVID-19. Sequenced by immunoSEQ multiplex PCR; TCRdb stores in-frame clones only, minus some. The data hold about 140,000 clones, with approximately 80% observed a single time. Sequenced input: peripheral blood. The receptors shown here come from a woman of 80 years or more with active or convalescent COVID-19. Each CDR3 is given with its conserved first and last residue. D genes are given only for firm matches. Expanded clones are given a class, and other clones once, few, many or no size at all.

-,TRBJ2-7,TRBV3-1/TRBV3-2,TRBD1,TGTGCCAGCAGCCTGGGTCGGGACAGGTACGAGCAGTACTTC,CASSLGRDRYEQYF
-,TRBJ2-5,TRBV9,TRBD2,TGTGCCAGCAGCGTAGCTCCGACTAGCGGGGGTATGAGAAATGTGGAGACCCAGTACTTC,CASSVAPTSGGMRNVETQYF
few,TRBJ2-5,TRBV18,TRBD1,TGTGCCAGCTCCCCCGACGGACAGGGCTTAAAGACCCAGTACTTC,CASSPDGQGLKTQYF
-,TRBJ1-2,TRBV6-5,-,TGTGCCAGCAGTAGAAACAGGGACGATGGCTACACCTTC,CASSRNRDDGYTF
few,TRBJ2-2,TRBV11-2,-,TGTGCCAGCAGCCAGACAAACACCGGGGAGCTGTTTTTT,CASSQTNTGELFF
-,TRBJ2-5,TRBV19,TRBD1,TGTGCCAGTAGTAGACAGGGGGAGACCCAGTACTTC,CASSRQGETQYF
-,TRBJ2-6,TRBV11-2,TRBD1,TGTGCCAGCAGCGTCAGGGGGTCTGGGGCCAACGTCCTGACTTTC,CASSVRGSGANVLTF
-,TRBJ1-3,TRBV2,TRBD1,TGTGCCAGCAGAGAGACAGGGTTAGGAAACACCATATATTTT,CASRETGLGNTIYF
-,TRBJ2-7,TRBV2,TRBD2,TGTGCCAGCCGACTAGCGGGGGCCCTTGGTGAGCAGTACTTC,CASRLAGALGEQYF
-,TRBJ1-1,TRBV12-3/TRBV12-4,-,TGTGCCAGCAGTTTACAGATGAACACTGAAGCTTTCTTT,CASSLQMNTEAFF
-,TRBJ1-1,TRBV5-6,TRBD1,TGTGCCAGCAGCGAGGGGGCGCGCACTGAAGCTTTCTTT,CASSEGARTEAFF
-,TRBJ2-3,TRBV28,TRBD2,TGTGCCAGCAGTTTAGCGCTAGCGGGGGTAGGAGATACGCAGTATTTT,CASSLALAGVGDTQYF
-,TRBJ1-4,TRBV9,-,TGTGCCAGCAGCGTCAGGACAGTCACAACTAATGAAAAACTGTTTTTT,CASSVRTVTTNEKLFF
-,TRBJ1-2,TRBV6-5,-,TGTGCCAGCAGTTCACATAACACAGGGAACTATGGCTACACCTTC,CASSSHNTGNYGYTF
-,TRBJ1-2,TRBV27,TRBD1,TGTGCCAGCAGTCCCAGGACAGGAAACTATGGCTACACCTTC,CASSPRTGNYGYTF
-,TRBJ2-3,TRBV5-6,TRBD2,TGTGCCAGCAGCTTGACTAGCGGGGCCGGTATCAGCACAGATACGCAGTATTTT,CASSLTSGAGISTDTQYF
-,TRBJ2-3,TRBV12-1,-,TGTGCCAGCAGCTTTCTGGCATTCGGGGCGGGGAAGAGTACAGATACGCAGTATTTT,CASSFLAFGAGKSTDTQYF
-,TRBJ1-4,TRBV30,TRBD1,TGTGCCTGGAGTAGCGGAGGGACAGCAACTAATGAAAAACTGTTTTTT,CAWSSGGTATNEKLFF
-,TRBJ2-7,TRBV7-8,TRBD2,TGTGCCAGCAGCACCTCCGGGACTAGCGGGGGTTACGAGCAGTACTTC,CASSTSGTSGGYEQYF
-,TRBJ2-3,TRBV27,-,TGTGCCAGCAGTACCAGTTACACAGATACGCAGTATTTT,CASSTSYTDTQYF
few,TRBJ1-5,TRBV7-8,-,TGTGCCACCAAAGTCGATGAACAGGGCAATCAGCCCCAGCATTTT,CATKVDEQGNQPQHF
-,TRBJ2-2,TRBV2,-,TGTGCCAGCAGCGTATCTAGCGTTGTCGCCGGGGAGCTGTTTTTT,CASSVSSVVAGELFF
-,TRBJ2-5,TRBV7-9,TRBD1,TGTGCCAGCAGCATTCATTCAGGGGGATTGACGGAGACCCAGTACTTC,CASSIHSGGLTETQYF
-,TRBJ2-1,TRBV5-4,TRBD2,TGTGCCTTCGTCAGCGGGGGGCGAAATGAGCAGTTCTTC,CAFVSGGRNEQFF
few,TRBJ1-6,TRBV4-1,TRBD1,TGCGCCAGCAGCCAAGGACAGGGGAGTTCACCCCTCCACTTT,CASSQGQGSSPLHF
-,TRBJ1-5,TRBV6-6,TRBD1,TGTGCCAGCAGTCCCAACAGGGGGCCTCGGCAGCCCCAGCATTTT,CASSPNRGPRQPQHF
-,TRBJ2-1,TRBV2,TRBD2,TGTGCCAGCAGTGAACTAGGACTAGCGGGCCAAGAGCAGTTCTTC,CASSELGLAGQEQFF
-,TRBJ2-2,TRBV5-4,TRBD2,TGTGCCAGCAGCTCCGCGACCGGGGGGAATACCGGGGAGCTGTTTTTT,CASSSATGGNTGELFF
-,TRBJ2-1,TRBV28,TRBD1,TGTGCCAGCAGAGGACAGGGGACCTACAATGAGCAGTTCTTC,CASRGQGTYNEQFF
-,TRBJ1-4,TRBV19,TRBD1,TGTGCCAGTAGTATAGTTTTCGGACAGGGAAATGAAAAACTGTTTTTT,CASSIVFGQGNEKLFF
few,TRBJ1-1,TRBV10-3,TRBD1,TGTGCCATCAGAAAACAGGGGCCCGACACTGAAGCTTTCTTT,CAIRKQGPDTEAFF
-,TRBJ2-5,TRBV15,-,TGTGCCACCAGCAGAGAAGGTACAGGCCTGCAACCCTGGGAAGAGACCCAGTACTTC,CATSREGTGLQPWEETQYF
-,TRBJ1-4,TRBV5-6,-,TGTGCCAGCAGCTTGACAGGTACTGGGGAAAAACTGTTTTTT,CASSLTGTGEKLFF
-,TRBJ2-1,TRBV7-8,TRBD1,TGTGCCAGCAGCCCCACCGTGGGACAGGGAAACAATGAGCAGTTCTTC,CASSPTVGQGNNEQFF
-,TRBJ1-4,TRBV5-5,TRBD1,TGTGCCAGCAGCTTGGCGATCGGGACAGGTGAAAAACTGTTTTTT,CASSLAIGTGEKLFF
-,TRBJ1-6,TRBV28,-,TGTGCCAGCAGTTTTCGATCCGGGAATTCACCCCTCCACTTT,CASSFRSGNSPLHF
-,TRBJ2-5,TRBV4-2,-,TGTGCCAGCAGCCAAGATAACAGCGGCCAGCGGTTCAGGGAGACCCAGTACTTC,CASSQDNSGQRFRETQYF
once,TRBJ1-1,TRBV11-2,-,TGTGCCAGCAGCCCACCCGGTGTATTCGTTGCTTTCTTT,CASSPPGVFVAFF
-,TRBJ2-7,TRBV12-1,-,TGTGCCAGCTCCCCGGGACAGGGCCACGAGCAGTACTTC,CASSPGQGHEQYF